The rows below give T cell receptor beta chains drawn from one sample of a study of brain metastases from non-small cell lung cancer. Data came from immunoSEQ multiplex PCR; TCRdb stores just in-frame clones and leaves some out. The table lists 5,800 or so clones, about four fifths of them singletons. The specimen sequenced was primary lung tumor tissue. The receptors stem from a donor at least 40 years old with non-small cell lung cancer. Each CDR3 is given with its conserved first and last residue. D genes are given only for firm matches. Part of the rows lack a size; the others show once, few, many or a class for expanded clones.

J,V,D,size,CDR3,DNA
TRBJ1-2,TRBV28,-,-,CASSLAPYGAPANYGYTF,TGTGCCAGCAGTTTAGCCCCCTATGGGGCCCCAGCTAACTATGGCTACACCTTC
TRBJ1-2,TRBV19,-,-,CASSAQSQTNYGYTF,TGTGCCAGTAGTGCTCAATCGCAAACTAACTATGGCTACACCTTC
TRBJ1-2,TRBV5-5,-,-,CASSLQLEYGYTF,TGTGCCAGCAGCTTGCAACTGGAATATGGCTACACCTTC
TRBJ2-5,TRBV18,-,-,CASSPGETQYF,TGTGCCAGCTCACCAGGGGAGACCCAGTACTTC
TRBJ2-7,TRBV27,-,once,CASSLGGNPPLYEQYF,TGTGCCAGCAGTTTAGGAGGGAATCCTCCTCTCTACGAGCAGTACTTC
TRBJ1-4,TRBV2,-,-,CVSNGGPNEKLFF,TGTGTCAGCAACGGGGGGCCTAATGAAAAACTGTTTTTT
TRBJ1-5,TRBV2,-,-,CASRPHNQPQHF,TGTGCCAGCCGGCCTCATAATCAGCCCCAGCATTTT
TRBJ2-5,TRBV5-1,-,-,CASSLGSGSETQYF,TGCGCCAGCAGCTTGGGGTCAGGATCAGAGACCCAGTACTTC
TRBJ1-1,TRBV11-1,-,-,CASSLGGTGMNTEAFF,TGTGCCAGCAGCTTAGGCGGCACAGGGATGAACACTGAAGCTTTCTTT
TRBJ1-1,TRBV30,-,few,CAWSWQNTEAFF,TGTGCCTGGAGTTGGCAGAACACTGAAGCTTTCTTT
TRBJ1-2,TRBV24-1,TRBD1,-,CATSDYRGDGYTF,TGTGCCACCAGTGATTACAGGGGGGATGGCTACACCTTC